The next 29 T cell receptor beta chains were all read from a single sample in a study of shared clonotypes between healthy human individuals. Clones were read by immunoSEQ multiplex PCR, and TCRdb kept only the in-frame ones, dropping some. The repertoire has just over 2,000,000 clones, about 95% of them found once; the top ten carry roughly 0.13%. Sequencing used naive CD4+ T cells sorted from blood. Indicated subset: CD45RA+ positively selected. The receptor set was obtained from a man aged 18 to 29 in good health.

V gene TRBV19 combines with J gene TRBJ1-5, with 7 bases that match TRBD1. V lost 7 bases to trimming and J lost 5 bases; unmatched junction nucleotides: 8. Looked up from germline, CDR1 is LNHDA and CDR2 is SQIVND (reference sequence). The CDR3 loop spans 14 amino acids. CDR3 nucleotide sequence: TGTGCCAGTATTGGTGCAGGGGGGGATCAGCCCCAGCATTTT. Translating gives CASIGAGGDQPQHF.

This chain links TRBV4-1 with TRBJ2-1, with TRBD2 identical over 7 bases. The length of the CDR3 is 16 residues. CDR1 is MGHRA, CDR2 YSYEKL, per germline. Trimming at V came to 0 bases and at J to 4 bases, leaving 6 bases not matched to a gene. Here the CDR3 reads CASSQEGGKAYNEQFF. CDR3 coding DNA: TGCGCCAGCAGCCAAGAGGGAGGGAAAGCGTACAATGAGCAGTTCTTC.

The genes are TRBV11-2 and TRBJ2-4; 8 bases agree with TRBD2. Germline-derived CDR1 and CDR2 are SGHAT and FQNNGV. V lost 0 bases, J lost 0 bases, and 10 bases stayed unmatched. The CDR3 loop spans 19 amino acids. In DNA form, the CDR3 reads TGTGCCAGCAGCTTAGATAGAACTAGCGGATCCTTAGCCAAAAACATTCAGTACTTC. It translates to CASSLDRTSGSLAKNIQYF.

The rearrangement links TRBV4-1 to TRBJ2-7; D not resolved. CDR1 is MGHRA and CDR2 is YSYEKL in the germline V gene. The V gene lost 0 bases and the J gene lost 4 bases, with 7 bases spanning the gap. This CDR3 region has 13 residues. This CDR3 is CASSQDLPYEQYF. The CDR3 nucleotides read TGCGCCAGCAGCCAAGACCTCCCATACGAGCAGTACTTC.

CDR3 loop: CASRGPQGFQYF. The CDR3 DNA follows: TGTGCCAGCAGGGGACCTCAAGGATTTCAGTACTTC. The chain recombines TRBV11-2 with TRBJ2-5, with D perhaps given as TRBD1 or TRBD2 (5 bases each). The length of the CDR3 is 12 residues. Germline CDR1 SGHAT, CDR2 FQNNGV. The V end lost 6 bases, the J end lost 11 bases, and 16 bases lay between the germline ends. Full variable domain (missing parts from reference TRBV11-2 and TRBJ2-5): EAGVAQSPRYKIIEKRQSVAFWCNPISGHATLYWYQQILGQGPKLLIQFQNNGVVDDSQLPKDRFSAERLKGVDSTLKIQPAKLEDSAVYLCASRGPQGFQYFGPGTRLLVL.

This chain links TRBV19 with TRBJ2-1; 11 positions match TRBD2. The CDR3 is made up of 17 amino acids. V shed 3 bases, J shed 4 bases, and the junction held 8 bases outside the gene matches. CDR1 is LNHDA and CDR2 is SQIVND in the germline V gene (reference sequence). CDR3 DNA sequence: TGTGCCAGTAGTATGTACCAAACTAGCGGGAGTTACAATGAGCAGTTCTTC. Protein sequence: CASSMYQTSGSYNEQFF.

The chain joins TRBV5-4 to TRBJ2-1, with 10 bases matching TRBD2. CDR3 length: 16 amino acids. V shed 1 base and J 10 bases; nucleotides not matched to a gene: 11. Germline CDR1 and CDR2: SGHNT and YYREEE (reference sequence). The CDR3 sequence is CASSLRSLAGVGEQFF. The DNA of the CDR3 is TGTGCCAGCAGCTTGAGGTCTCTAGCGGGAGTCGGCGAGCAGTTCTTC.

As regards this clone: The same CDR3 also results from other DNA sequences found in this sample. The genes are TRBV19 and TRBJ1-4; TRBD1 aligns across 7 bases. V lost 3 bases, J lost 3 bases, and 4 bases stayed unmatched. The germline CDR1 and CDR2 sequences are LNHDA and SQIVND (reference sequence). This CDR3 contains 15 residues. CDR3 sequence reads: CASSIGGQPNEKLFF. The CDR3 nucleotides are TGTGCCAGTAGTATTGGGGGACAGCCTAATGAAAAACTGTTTTTT.

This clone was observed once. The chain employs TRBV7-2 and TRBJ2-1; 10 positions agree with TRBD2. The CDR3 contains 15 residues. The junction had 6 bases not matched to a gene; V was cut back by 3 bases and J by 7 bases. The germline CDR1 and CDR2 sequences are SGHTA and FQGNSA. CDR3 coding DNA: TGTGCCAGCAGCTTGAGCGGGAGGGCCGCTAATGAGCAGTTCTTC. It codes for CASSLSGRAANEQFF.

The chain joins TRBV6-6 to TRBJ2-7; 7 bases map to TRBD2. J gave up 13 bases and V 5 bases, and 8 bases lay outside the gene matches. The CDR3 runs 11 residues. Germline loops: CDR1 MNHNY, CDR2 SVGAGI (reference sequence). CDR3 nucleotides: TGTGCCAGCAGTCCCCAGACTAGCCTTTACTTC. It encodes CASSPQTSLYF.

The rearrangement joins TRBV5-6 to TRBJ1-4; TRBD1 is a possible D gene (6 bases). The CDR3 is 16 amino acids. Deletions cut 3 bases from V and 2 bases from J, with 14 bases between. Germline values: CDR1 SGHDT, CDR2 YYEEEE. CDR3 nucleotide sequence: TGTGCCAGCAGCTCCCTCACGGGGGCGACTAATGAAAAACTGTTTTTT. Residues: CASSSLTGATNEKLFF.

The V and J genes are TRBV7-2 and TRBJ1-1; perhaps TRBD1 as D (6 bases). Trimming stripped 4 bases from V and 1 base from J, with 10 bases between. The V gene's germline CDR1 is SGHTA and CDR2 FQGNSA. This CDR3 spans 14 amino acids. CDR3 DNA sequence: TGTGCCAGCAGCTCCAAGGGGGAGAACACTGAAGCTTTCTTT. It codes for CASSSKGENTEAFF.

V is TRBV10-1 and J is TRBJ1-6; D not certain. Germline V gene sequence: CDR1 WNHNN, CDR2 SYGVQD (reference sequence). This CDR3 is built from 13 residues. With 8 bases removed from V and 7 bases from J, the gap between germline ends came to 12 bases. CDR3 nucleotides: TGCGCCAGCTCTGGAGGATGGAATTCACCCCTCCACTTT. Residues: CASSGGWNSPLHF.

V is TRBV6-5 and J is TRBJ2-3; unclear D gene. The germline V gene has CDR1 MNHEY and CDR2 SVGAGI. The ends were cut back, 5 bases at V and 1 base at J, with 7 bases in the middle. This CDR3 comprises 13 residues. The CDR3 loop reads CASSIHGTDTQYF. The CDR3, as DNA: TGTGCCAGCAGTATACACGGCACAGATACGCAGTATTTT.

The CDR3 DNA sequence: TGTGCCATCAGTGATGGGAACGACAATGAGCAGTTCTTC. This sequence encodes CAISDGNDNEQFF. The V call is TRBV10-3, the J call TRBJ2-1; D is ambiguous. CDR3 length: 13 residues. Trimming removed 3 bases from V and 5 bases from J, with 8 bases in between. Germline V gene sequence: CDR1 ENHRY, CDR2 SYGVKD.

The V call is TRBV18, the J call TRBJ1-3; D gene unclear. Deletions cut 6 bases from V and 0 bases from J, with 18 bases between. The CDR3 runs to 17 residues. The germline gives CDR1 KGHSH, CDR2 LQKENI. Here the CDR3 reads CASSRRGNSDSGNTIYF. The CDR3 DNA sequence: TGTGCCAGCTCTCGACGAGGAAACAGCGACTCTGGAAACACCATATATTTT.

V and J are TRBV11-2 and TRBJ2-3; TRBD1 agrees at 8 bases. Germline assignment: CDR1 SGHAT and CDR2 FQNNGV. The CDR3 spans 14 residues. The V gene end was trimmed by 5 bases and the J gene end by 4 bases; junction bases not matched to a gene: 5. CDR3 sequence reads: CASSLGQGSDTQYF. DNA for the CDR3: TGTGCCAGCAGCCTAGGACAGGGCTCAGATACGCAGTATTTT.

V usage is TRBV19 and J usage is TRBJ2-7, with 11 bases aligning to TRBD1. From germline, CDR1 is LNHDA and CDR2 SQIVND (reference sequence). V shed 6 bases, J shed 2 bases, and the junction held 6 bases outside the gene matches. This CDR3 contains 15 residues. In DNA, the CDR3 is TGTGCCAGTAGACGAGGGGGACAGGGGGCCTACGAGCAGTACTTC. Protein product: CASRRGGQGAYEQYF.

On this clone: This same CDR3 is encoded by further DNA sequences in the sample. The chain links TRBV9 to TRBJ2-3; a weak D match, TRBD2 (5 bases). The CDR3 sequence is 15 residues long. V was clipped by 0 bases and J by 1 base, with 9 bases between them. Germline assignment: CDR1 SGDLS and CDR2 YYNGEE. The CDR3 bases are TGTGCCAGCAGCGTAGACGGGGTGGGCACAGATACGCAGTATTTT. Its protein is CASSVDGVGTDTQYF.

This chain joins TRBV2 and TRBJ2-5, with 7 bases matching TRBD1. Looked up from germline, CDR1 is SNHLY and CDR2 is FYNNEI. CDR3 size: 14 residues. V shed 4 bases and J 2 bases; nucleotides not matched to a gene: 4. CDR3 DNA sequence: TGTGCCAGCAGTGTGGACAGGTATCAAGAGACCCAGTACTTC. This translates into CASSVDRYQETQYF.

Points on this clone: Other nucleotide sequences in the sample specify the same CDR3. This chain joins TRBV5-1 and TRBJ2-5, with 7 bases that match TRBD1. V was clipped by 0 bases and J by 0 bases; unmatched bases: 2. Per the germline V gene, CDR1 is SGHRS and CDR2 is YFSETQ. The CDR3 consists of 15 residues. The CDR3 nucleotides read TGCGCCAGCAGCTTGGGCGACAGGGACCAAGAGACCCAGTACTTC. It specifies CASSLGDRDQETQYF.

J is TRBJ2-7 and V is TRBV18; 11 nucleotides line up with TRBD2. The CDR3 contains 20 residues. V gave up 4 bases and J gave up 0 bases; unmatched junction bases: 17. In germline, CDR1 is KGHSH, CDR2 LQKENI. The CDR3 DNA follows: TGTGCCAGCTCACAAGCGTTCTCCATAGCGGGAGGGGGTGACTCCTACGAGCAGTACTTC. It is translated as CASSQAFSIAGGGDSYEQYF.

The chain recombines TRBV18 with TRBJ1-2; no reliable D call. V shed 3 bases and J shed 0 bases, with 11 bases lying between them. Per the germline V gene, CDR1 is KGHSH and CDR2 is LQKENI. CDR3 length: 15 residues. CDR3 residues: CASSPLRGTNYGYTF. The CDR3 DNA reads TGTGCCAGCTCACCCTTGAGAGGGACTAACTATGGCTACACCTTC.

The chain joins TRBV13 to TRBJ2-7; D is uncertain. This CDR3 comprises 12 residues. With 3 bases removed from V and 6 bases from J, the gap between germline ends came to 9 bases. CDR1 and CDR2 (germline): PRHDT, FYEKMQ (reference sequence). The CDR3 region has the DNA TGTGCCAGCAGCTTCCACAAGGGCGAGCAGTACTTC. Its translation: CASSFHKGEQYF.

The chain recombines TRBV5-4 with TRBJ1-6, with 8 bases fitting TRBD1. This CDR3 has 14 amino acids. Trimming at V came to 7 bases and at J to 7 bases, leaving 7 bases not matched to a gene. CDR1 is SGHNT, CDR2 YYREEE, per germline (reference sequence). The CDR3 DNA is TGTGCCAGCCGGGGGGGACAGGCAAATTCACCCCTCCACTTT. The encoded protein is CASRGGQANSPLHF.

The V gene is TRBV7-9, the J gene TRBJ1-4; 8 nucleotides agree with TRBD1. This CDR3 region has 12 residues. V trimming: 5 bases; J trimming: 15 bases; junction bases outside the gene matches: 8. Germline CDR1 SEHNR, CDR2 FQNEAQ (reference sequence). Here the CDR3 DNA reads TGTGCCAGCAGCCCACTGACAGGGGACTTGTTTTTT. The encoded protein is CASSPLTGDLFF.

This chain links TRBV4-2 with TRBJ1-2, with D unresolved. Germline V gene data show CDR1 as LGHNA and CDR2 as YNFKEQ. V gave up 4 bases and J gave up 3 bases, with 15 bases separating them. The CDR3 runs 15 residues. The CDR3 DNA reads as TGTGCCAGCAGCCCTGGCCTAGAGGGTCACTATGGCTACACCTTC. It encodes CASSPGLEGHYGYTF.

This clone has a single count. The CDR3 DNA is TGTGCCAGCAGACCACAGGGGAACGAGCAGTACTTC. This encodes CASRPQGNEQYF. V is TRBV28 and J is TRBJ2-7; 7 nucleotides line up with TRBD1. With V trimmed by 6 bases and J by 5 bases, 4 bases remained unmatched. Germline CDR1 is MDHEN and CDR2 is SYDVKM. The CDR3 extends over 12 amino acids.

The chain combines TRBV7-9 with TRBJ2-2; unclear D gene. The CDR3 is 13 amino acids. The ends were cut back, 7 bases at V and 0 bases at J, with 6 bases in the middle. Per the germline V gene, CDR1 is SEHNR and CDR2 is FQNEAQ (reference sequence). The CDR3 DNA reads TGTGCCAGCAATGGTGCGAACACCGGGGAGCTGTTTTTT. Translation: CASNGANTGELFF.